The T cell receptor (beta chain) described here comes from a study of cytomegalovirus exposure and HLA in healthy donors. About the study: A subsequent analysis reported that the 120 or so validation repertoires were produced on the same platform that had also been used for the roughly 710 first-cohort repertoires.

V was pared by 4 bases and J by 5 bases, with 9 bases of the junction left unmatched. The germline CDR1 and CDR2 sequences are ENHRY and SYGVKD. The CDR3 extends over 15 amino acids. The assay was immunoSEQ multiplex PCR, and TCRdb's table has in-frame clones only and misses some. The table lists almost 200,000 clones, 80% to 85% of them singletons. Whole-study results and caveats: There were some public TCRs occurring in many donors, but most TCR sequences were rare.

A note on this clone: The antigen remains undetermined.

The sample consisted of PBMCs. This TCR was sampled from a woman in her twenties or thirties in good health and CMV-seronegative. This chain links TRBV10-3 with TRBJ2-7; TRBD1 aligns across 9 bases. The DNA for the CDR3 is TGTGCCATCAGTGGGGGGACAGGGACGTTCAACGAGCAGTACTTC. It specifies CAISGGTGTFNEQYF.